This T cell receptor (beta chain) derives from a study of post-analysis software for immune sequencing data. Whole-study context: The courses of disease that were included comprised relapsing-remitting, secondary progressive and progressive-relapsing multiple sclerosis. Broader study findings: Comparison with controls showed significantly lower normalized Chao1 diversity in multiple sclerosis patients. Higher frequency in patients than in controls was seen for roughly five TRBV segments, with TRBV5-6, TRBV5-1 and TRBV20-1 among them.

Sequencing libraries made from TCR beta cDNA carried unique molecular identifiers. Once about 0.9 to 11 million T cells were used, roughly 0.5 million cDNA molecules resulted. TCRdb re-called the PCR reads with MiXCR, one entry per CDR3 protein. The repertoire has about 180,000 distinct CDR3 sequences, 30% of them found once; the top ten carry around 1.5%. Germline assignment: CDR1 MGHRA and CDR2 YSYEKL. The V and J ends lost 1 base and 0 bases respectively, with 8 bases between them. This CDR3 has 15 amino acids. This clonotype was observed a handful of times. Its antigen is currently unknown. J is TRBJ2-3 and V is TRBV4-1, with D perhaps being TRBD1 or TRBD2 (5 bases each). This receptor was identified in a girl between 5 and 17 years old with multiple sclerosis. What was sequenced was blood. The chain's CDR3 is CASSQVGVSTDTQYF. DNA of the CDR3: TGCGCCAGCAGCCAAGTGGGGGTTAGCACAGATACGCAGTATTTT.